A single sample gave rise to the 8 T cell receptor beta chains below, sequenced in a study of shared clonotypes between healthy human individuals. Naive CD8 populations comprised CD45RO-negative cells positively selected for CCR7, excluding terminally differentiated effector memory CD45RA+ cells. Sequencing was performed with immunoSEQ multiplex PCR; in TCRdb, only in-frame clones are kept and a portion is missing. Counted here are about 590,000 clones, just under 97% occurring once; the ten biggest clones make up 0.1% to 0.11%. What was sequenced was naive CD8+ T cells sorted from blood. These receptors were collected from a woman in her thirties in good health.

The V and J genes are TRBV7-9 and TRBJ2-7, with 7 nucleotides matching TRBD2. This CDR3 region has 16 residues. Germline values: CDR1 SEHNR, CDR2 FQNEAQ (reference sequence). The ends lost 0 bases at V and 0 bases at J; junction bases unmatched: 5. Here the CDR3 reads CASSLAAGGSSYEQYF. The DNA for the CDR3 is TGTGCCAGCAGCTTAGCGGCCGGCGGGAGCTCCTACGAGCAGTACTTC.

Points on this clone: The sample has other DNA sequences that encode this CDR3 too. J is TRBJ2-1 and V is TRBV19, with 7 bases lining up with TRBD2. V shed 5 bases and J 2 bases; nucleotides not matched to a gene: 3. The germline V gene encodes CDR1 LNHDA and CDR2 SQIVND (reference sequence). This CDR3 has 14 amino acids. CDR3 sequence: CASSPSGTYNEQFF. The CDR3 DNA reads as TGTGCCAGTAGTCCTAGCGGAACCTACAATGAGCAGTTCTTC.

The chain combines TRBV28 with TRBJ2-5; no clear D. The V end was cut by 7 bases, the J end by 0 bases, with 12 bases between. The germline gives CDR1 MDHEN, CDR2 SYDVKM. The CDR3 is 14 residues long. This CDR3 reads CASKNAVHQETQYF. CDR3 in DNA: TGTGCCAGCAAAAATGCGGTGCACCAAGAGACCCAGTACTTC.

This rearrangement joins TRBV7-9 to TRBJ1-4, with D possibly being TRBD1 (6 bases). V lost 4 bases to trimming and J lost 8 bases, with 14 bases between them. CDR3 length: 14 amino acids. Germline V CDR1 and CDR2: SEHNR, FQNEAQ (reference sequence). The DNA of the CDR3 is TGTGCCAGCAGCTGGAACAGGGAACGAGAAAAACTGTTTTTT. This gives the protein CASSWNREREKLFF.

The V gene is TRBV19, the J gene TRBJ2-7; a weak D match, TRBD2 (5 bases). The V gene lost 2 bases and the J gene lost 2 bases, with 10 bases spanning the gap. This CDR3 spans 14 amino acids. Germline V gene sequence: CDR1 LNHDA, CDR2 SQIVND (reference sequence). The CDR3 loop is CASSIQSGPYEQYF. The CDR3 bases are TGTGCCAGTAGTATACAAAGCGGACCCTACGAGCAGTACTTC.

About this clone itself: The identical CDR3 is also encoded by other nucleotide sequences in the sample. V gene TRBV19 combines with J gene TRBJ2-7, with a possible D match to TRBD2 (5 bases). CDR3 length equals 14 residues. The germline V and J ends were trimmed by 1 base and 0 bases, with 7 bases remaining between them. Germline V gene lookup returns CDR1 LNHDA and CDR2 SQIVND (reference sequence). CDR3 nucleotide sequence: TGTGCCAGTAGTATAGTTGGGAGCTCCTACGAGCAGTACTTC. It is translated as CASSIVGSSYEQYF.

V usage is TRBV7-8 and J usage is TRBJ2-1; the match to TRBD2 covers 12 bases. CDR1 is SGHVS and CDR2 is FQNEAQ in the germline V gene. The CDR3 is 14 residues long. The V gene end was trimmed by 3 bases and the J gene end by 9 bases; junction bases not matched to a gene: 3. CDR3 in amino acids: CASSLTSGSVEQFF. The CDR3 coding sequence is TGTGCCAGCAGCTTGACTAGCGGGAGTGTTGAGCAGTTCTTC. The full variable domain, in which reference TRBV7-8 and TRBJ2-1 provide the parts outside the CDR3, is GAGVSQSPRYKVAKRGQDVALRCDPISGHVSLFWYQQALGQGPEFLTYFQNEAQLDKSGLPSDRFFAERPEGSVSTLKIQRTQQEDSAVYLCASSLTSGSVEQFFGPGTRLTVL.

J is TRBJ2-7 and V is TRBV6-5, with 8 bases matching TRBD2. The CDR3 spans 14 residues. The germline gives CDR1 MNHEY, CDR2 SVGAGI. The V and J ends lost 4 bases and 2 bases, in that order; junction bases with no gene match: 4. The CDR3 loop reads CASSFSGGTYEQYF. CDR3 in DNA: TGTGCCAGCAGTTTCTCGGGGGGGACCTACGAGCAGTACTTC.